The source of this T cell receptor beta chain is a study of T cell responses to AZD1222 COVID-19 vaccine. A single count supports this clone. The V end lost 6 bases, the J end lost 2 bases, and 10 bases lay between the germline ends. CDR1 is MNHEY, CDR2 SVGAGI, per germline. The CDR3 loop spans 13 amino acids. Libraries were prepared by immunoSEQ multiplex PCR; TCRdb keeps only in-frame clonotypes and omits some of them. The table has tens of thousands of clones, over 85% seen once; the top ten hold roughly 5.2%. This TCR came from an adult who received the AZD1222 COVID-19 vaccine. The sample consisted of peripheral blood, taken 28 days after the second AZD1222 dose. This rearrangement joins TRBV6-5 to TRBJ1-2; no reliable D call. The DNA for the CDR3 is TGTGCCAGCAGCTTCCTTATGAACTATGGCTACACCTTC. It codes for CASSFLMNYGYTF.